Listed below are T cell receptor beta chains from one sample, sequenced in a study of OX40 agonist ivuxolimab in advanced cancers. Here immunoSEQ multiplex PCR was the method, and the copy in TCRdb shows in-frame clones only, minus some. The sample consists of about 82,000 clones, approximately 85% of them appearing once. The input for sequencing was CD4+ or CD8+ T cells sorted from blood, taken in a trial of the OX40 agonist ivuxolimab. The receptors come from an adult with an advanced solid tumor such as melanoma, head and neck, liver or kidney cancer. Each CDR3 is given with its conserved first and last residue. Each record gives: J gene, V gene, clone size, D gene, CDR3 protein, CDR3 DNA. D genes are given only for firm matches. Size is stated for part of the rows, as once, few or many counts, or as a class when the clone is expanded.

TRBJ2-7 | TRBV9 | few | TRBD1 | CASSVSGGVYEQYF | TGTGCCAGCAGCGTTTCAGGGGGCGTCTACGAGCAGTACTTC
TRBJ2-3 | TRBV7-3 | - | - | CASSLSRQGAYTQYF | TGTGCCAGCAGCTTAAGTAGGCAGGGAGCATATACGCAGTATTTT
TRBJ2-1 | TRBV5-6 | - | - | CASSQDLGPDPGNGQFF | TGTGCCAGCAGCCAGGACCTCGGGCCGGACCCGGGGAATGGGCAGTTCTTC
TRBJ2-1 | TRBV10-3 | - | - | CAISDSFRQAISDNEQFF | TGTGCCATCAGTGACTCTTTCAGGCAGGCCATTAGCGACAATGAGCAGTTCTTC
TRBJ1-1 | TRBV28 | - | TRBD1 | CATHRGNTEAFF | TGTGCCACCCACAGGGGGAACACTGAAGCTTTCTTT
TRBJ2-1 | TRBV7-9 | - | - | CASSLGLRTEQFF | TGTGCCAGCAGCTTAGGATTGCGTACCGAGCAGTTCTTC
TRBJ1-4 | TRBV2 | - | - | CASSEAPGFNEKLFF | TGTGCCAGCAGTGAAGCGCCGGGGTTTAATGAAAAACTGTTTTTT
TRBJ2-1 | TRBV6-5 | - | TRBD1 | CASSMGQYNEQFF | TGTGCCAGCAGTATGGGACAGTACAATGAGCAGTTCTTC
TRBJ1-1 | TRBV10-3 | - | - | CATLGFGDGTEAFF | TGTGCCACCCTGGGCTTCGGGGACGGGACTGAAGCTTTCTTT
TRBJ1-4 | TRBV10-3 | once | - | CAISESADEKLFF | TGTGCCATCAGTGAGTCTGCGGATGAAAAACTGTTTTTT
TRBJ1-2 | TRBV7-2 | - | TRBD1 | CASSLDPGTVGGLTF | TGTGCCAGCAGCTTAGACCCTGGGACAGTCGGAGGTTTAACCTTC
TRBJ1-5 | TRBV28 | - | - | CASSSLTPGGPHQYSNQPQHF | TGTGCCAGCAGTTCCCTTACCCCTGGGGGACCTCACCAATATAGCAATCAGCCCCAGCATTTT
TRBJ2-5 | TRBV4-2 | - | - | CASSQEQGPFNF | TGTGCCAGCAGCCAAGAACAGGGTCCTTTCAACTTC
TRBJ1-4 | TRBV2 | - | - | CASTGPPPANEKLFF | TGTGCCAGCACTGGCCCGCCTCCAGCTAATGAAAAACTGTTTTTT
TRBJ1-1 | TRBV5-6 | - | TRBD1 | CASSYAPGTGPRMNTEAFF | TGTGCCAGCAGCTATGCCCCCGGGACAGGGCCCCGCATGAACACTGAAGCTTTCTTT
TRBJ2-1 | TRBV7-2 | - | - | CASSLAVGNEQFF | TGTGCCAGCAGCTTAGCGGTGGGAAATGAGCAGTTCTTC
TRBJ2-5 | TRBV5-1 | - | - | CASSFHREETQYF | TGCGCCAGCAGCTTTCACAGGGAAGAGACCCAGTACTTC
TRBJ1-1 | TRBV5-5 | - | - | CASSLASGGREAFF | TGTGCCAGCAGCTTGGCCTCAGGAGGTCGTGAAGCTTTCTTT
TRBJ1-2 | TRBV29-1 | few | TRBD1 | CSVETPGTGDGYTF | TGCAGCGTTGAGACCCCGGGGACAGGGGATGGCTACACCTTC
TRBJ2-5 | TRBV18 | - | - | CASSPNPGETQYF | TGTGCCAGCTCACCAAATCCCGGGGAGACCCAGTACTTC
TRBJ1-1 | TRBV6-1 | - | - | CASSDLANTEAFF | TGTGCCAGCAGTGACTTGGCGAACACTGAAGCTTTCTTT
TRBJ1-2 | TRBV11-2 | - | - | CASSSPRRELGYGYTF | TGTGCCAGCAGCTCACCCCGCAGGGAACTAGGCTATGGCTACACCTTC
TRBJ1-4 | TRBV6-1 | - | TRBD1 | CASTLRQGREKLFF | TGTGCCAGCACTCTCAGACAGGGCAGGGAAAAACTGTTTTTT
TRBJ2-6 | TRBV6-1 | - | - | CASSEAWGSGANVLTF | TGTGCCAGCAGTGAAGCGTGGGGCTCTGGGGCCAACGTCCTGACTTTC
TRBJ1-1 | TRBV18 | - | TRBD1 | CASSPGQGARKTEAFF | TGTGCCAGCTCACCGGGACAGGGGGCGCGGAAGACTGAAGCTTTCTTT
TRBJ1-2 | TRBV30 | few | - | CAWSVRPGRAYGYTF | TGTGCCTGGAGTGTACGACCGGGGCGAGCCTATGGCTACACCTTC
TRBJ1-6 | TRBV20-1 | few | - | CSARGQGSLHF | TGCAGTGCTCGGGGGCAAGGGTCCCTCCACTTT
TRBJ1-3 | TRBV2 | - | - | CASKADGNTIYF | TGTGCCAGCAAGGCAGATGGAAACACCATATATTTT
TRBJ1-2 | TRBV6-4 | - | TRBD1 | CASSDGTGVGYTF | TGTGCCAGCAGTGACGGGACAGGGGTTGGCTACACCTTC
TRBJ2-7 | TRBV30 | - | - | CAWRGRYEQYF | TGTGCCTGGAGGGGCCGCTACGAGCAGTACTTC
TRBJ1-1 | TRBV25-1 | - | - | CASSDRDTEAFF | TGTGCCAGCAGTGATAGGGACACTGAAGCTTTCTTT
TRBJ1-1 | TRBV29-1 | - | - | CSVGQAMNTEAFF | TGCAGCGTTGGACAGGCCATGAACACTGAAGCTTTCTTT
TRBJ2-7 | TRBV28 | - | TRBD1 | CASSRAGTEAVEQYF | TGTGCCAGCAGTCGGGCCGGGACAGAGGCGGTCGAGCAGTACTTC
TRBJ2-3 | TRBV5-4 | - | TRBD1 | CASRTGRDTDTQYF | TGTGCCAGCCGGACAGGGCGGGACACAGATACGCAGTATTTT
TRBJ2-3 | TRBV4-1 | - | - | CASSQAQGGADTQYF | TGCGCCAGCAGCCAAGCCCAGGGGGGTGCAGATACGCAGTATTTT
TRBJ2-7 | TRBV9 | - | - | CASSVVGGEQYF | TGTGCCAGCAGCGTAGTGGGGGGCGAGCAGTACTTC
TRBJ1-2 | TRBV6-4 | - | - | CASSSDSYGYTF | TGTGCCAGCAGCTCGGACAGCTATGGCTACACCTTC
TRBJ1-2 | TRBV6-6 | - | - | CASSRDSPFGYTF | TGTGCCAGCAGTCGCGACAGCCCCTTTGGCTACACCTTC
TRBJ2-7 | TRBV13 | - | TRBD1 | CASNLPGTGNEQYF | TGTGCCAGCAACTTACCCGGGACAGGGAACGAGCAGTACTTC
TRBJ2-2 | TRBV5-1 | few | TRBD1 | CASSSGQGVGELFF | TGCGCCAGCAGCTCGGGACAGGGTGTCGGGGAGCTGTTTTTT
TRBJ2-7 | TRBV15 | - | - | CATSRDYSGEQYF | TGTGCCACCAGCAGAGATTACTCGGGCGAGCAGTACTTC
TRBJ2-2 | TRBV7-6 | - | TRBD1 | CASRDRTGGRGELFF | TGTGCCAGCAGGGACCGGACAGGGGGGCGCGGGGAGCTGTTTTTT
TRBJ2-3 | TRBV7-9 | - | - | CASSLATRGGADTQYF | TGTGCCAGCAGCTTAGCTACCAGGGGAGGGGCAGATACGCAGTATTTT
TRBJ2-3 | TRBV30 | - | TRBD2 | CAWRLAGGADTQYF | TGTGCCTGGAGGTTAGCGGGGGGGGCAGATACGCAGTATTTT
TRBJ2-7 | TRBV27 | - | TRBD1 | CASSPTGTGNDEQYF | TGTGCCAGCAGCCCGACCGGGACAGGGAATGACGAGCAGTACTTC
TRBJ2-5 | TRBV27 | - | - | CASSRDGETQYF | TGTGCCAGCTCTCGAGACGGAGAGACCCAGTACTTC
TRBJ1-4 | TRBV6-1 | - | TRBD1 | CASSEWGQLTTNEKLFF | TGTGCCAGCAGTGAATGGGGACAGCTTACAACTAATGAAAAACTGTTTTTT
TRBJ2-1 | TRBV5-1 | once | - | CASSLAGRSYNEQFF | TGCGCCAGCAGCTTGGCAGGGAGGTCCTACAATGAGCAGTTCTTC
TRBJ2-5 | TRBV19 | - | - | CASSRGAGAEETQYF | TGTGCCAGTAGCCGCGGGGCGGGGGCGGAGGAGACCCAGTACTTC
TRBJ1-2 | TRBV7-9 | once | TRBD1 | CASSQNRDSANYGYTF | TGTGCCAGCAGCCAGAACCGGGACAGCGCTAACTATGGCTACACCTTC
TRBJ1-6 | TRBV5-1 | - | TRBD1 | CASSLGDRGGNSPLHF | TGCGCCAGCAGCTTGGGGGACAGGGGTGGCAATTCACCCCTCCACTTT
TRBJ2-2 | TRBV4-3 | - | - | CASSQGVKVNTGELFF | TGCGCCAGCAGCCAAGGAGTTAAAGTCAACACCGGGGAGCTGTTTTTT
TRBJ2-3 | TRBV7-9 | - | - | CASSFGLATDTQYF | TGTGCCAGCAGCTTCGGGCTAGCGACAGATACGCAGTATTTT
TRBJ1-2 | TRBV7-3 | - | - | CASSPGPTGGYTF | TGTGCCAGCAGCCCGGGGCCTACGGGTGGCTACACCTTC
TRBJ1-6 | TRBV5-4 | few | - | CASSLANSPLHF | TGTGCCAGCAGCTTGGCTAATTCACCCCTCCACTTT
TRBJ2-4 | TRBV7-9 | - | - | CASSLARGLTGTSIQYF | TGTGCCAGCAGCTTAGCGCGGGGATTGACAGGGACCTCCATTCAGTACTTC
TRBJ2-5 | TRBV7-9 | - | - | CASSLAGGETQYF | TGTGCCAGCAGCTTAGCGGGAGGAGAGACCCAGTACTTC